A selection of T cell receptor beta chains follows, all from one sample in a study of cytomegalovirus exposure and HLA in healthy donors. Method: immunoSEQ multiplex PCR; TCRdb's copy keeps in-frame clones and lacks some. Found here are around 120,000 clones, around three quarters of them singletons; the top ten hold approximately 2.5%. Specimen: PBMCs. The origin of the receptors is a woman in her 40s in good health and CMV-seropositive. CDR3s include the opening cysteine and the closing phenylalanine or tryptophan. Clone size appears in some rows only: once, few, many, or a class for an expanded clone.

v_call	clone_size	cdr3_aa
TRBV5-1	-	CASSLIIQGGTDTQYF
TRBV5-1	once	CASIIRREGPEQYF
TRBV25-1	-	CASTGWASGRIYEQYF
TRBV9	-	CASSASDRANYGYTF
TRBV25-1	-	CASSDSPQATGELFF
TRBV6-6	few	CASSVSGDQPQHF
TRBV10-1	-	CASRQGEGGELFF
TRBV5-1	-	CASSTGDPGGRTEAFF
TRBV7-6	once	CASSPELGGTEAFF
TRBV12-5	-	CASGLGTDYGYTF
TRBV2	few	CAAAGEETQYF
TRBV5-1	-	CASRVGSGGPQETQYF
TRBV19	-	CASSIRGANEKLFF
TRBV10-3	-	CAISEPKLAGSRYNEQFF
TRBV7-9	few	CASSPDSRNEKLFF
TRBV18	-	CASSPGQGSSPLHF
TRBV6-1	-	CASSEARSGGRKTQYF
TRBV4-3	-	CASSQTSSGNIQYF
TRBV7-9	-	CASSAPTGLRVGELFF
TRBV30	-	CAWSQVSFSSGNTIYF
TRBV6-1	-	CASSSNRGSQPQHF
TRBV6-1	-	CASSEAGQYEQYF
TRBV15	once	CATSIRTGGGYEQYF
TRBV7-6	-	CASSLKGQGQGSYNEQFF
TRBV4-1	-	CASSFARLAGNTGELFF
TRBV19	-	CASSISGQVDSPLHF
TRBV19	-	CASTRTGLNTEAFF
TRBV6-1	-	CASRVSSYNEQFF
TRBV4-2	-	CASSQQQGKETEAFF
TRBV10-3	-	CAITSGTLGEQYF
TRBV30	few	CAWSMGTSKSSGELFF
TRBV6-1	-	CASSEARTGPLWTEAFF
TRBV7-8	-	CASSLGFIQEETQYF
TRBV18	-	CASSTGPANTEAFF
TRBV4-3	-	CASSQDLAGGIYEQYF
TRBV6-1	-	CASTFFVTGSYEQYF
TRBV4-1	-	CASSQDLAGTSQETQYF
TRBV27	once	CASSLRNPAGAVAKNIQYF
TRBV29-1	-	CSVAPRRLAGNEQFF
TRBV7-2	-	CASSLEGGYSNQPQHF
TRBV5-1	-	CASSLVAGNEKLFF
TRBV6-1	-	CASTRSSTNEKLFF
TRBV6-1	-	CASSGGGGSTDTQYF
TRBV4-2	-	CASSQDSISGNTIYF
TRBV4-3	-	CASSQDASGIVGTSTDTQYF
TRBV4-1	-	CASSRSTGGPLHF
TRBV30	-	CAWRDRGLYGYTF
TRBV7-3	-	CASSLTLATNTGELFF
TRBV11-2	-	CASSLNIARQGKPLHF
TRBV12-5	-	CASGFVRDGQGTADTQYF
TRBV7-2	-	CASSIGLAGDEQYF
TRBV7-2	-	CASSLSGSTGELFF
TRBV4-1	-	CASSQVRTVIFHEQYF
TRBV6-6	-	CASSPGTVSETQYF